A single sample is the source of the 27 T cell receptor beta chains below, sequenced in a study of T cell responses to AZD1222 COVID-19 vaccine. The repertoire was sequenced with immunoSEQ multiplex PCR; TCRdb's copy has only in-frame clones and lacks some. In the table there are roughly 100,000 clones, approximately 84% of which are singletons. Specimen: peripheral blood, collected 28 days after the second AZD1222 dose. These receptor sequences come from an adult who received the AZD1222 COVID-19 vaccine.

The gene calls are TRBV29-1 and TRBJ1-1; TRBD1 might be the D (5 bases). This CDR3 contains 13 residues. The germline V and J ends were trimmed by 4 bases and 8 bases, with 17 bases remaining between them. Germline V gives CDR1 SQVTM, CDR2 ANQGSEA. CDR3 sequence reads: CSVVTGLEKEAFF. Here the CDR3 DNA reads TGCAGCGTTGTTACGGGGCTAGAAAAGGAAGCTTTCTTT.

CDR3 sequence: CASSQMAGGLNEQFF. DNA for the CDR3: TGTGCCAGCAGCCAGATGGCGGGGGGCCTAAATGAGCAGTTCTTC. The chain is built from TRBV14 and TRBJ2-1; 8 positions match TRBD2. The CDR3 loop spans 15 amino acids. The ends lost 3 bases at V and 7 bases at J; junction bases unmatched: 8. Germline values: CDR1 SGHDN, CDR2 FVKESK.

Here the CDR3 DNA reads TGTGCCACCAGCAGAGCGGGGAATGAAAAACTGTTTTTT. It codes for CATSRAGNEKLFF. The chain couples TRBV15 to TRBJ1-4; D is unresolved. Trimming took off 1 base at V and 5 bases at J, with 5 bases between the two ends. Germline CDR1 and CDR2: LNHNV and YYDKDF (reference sequence). The CDR3 is made up of 13 amino acids.

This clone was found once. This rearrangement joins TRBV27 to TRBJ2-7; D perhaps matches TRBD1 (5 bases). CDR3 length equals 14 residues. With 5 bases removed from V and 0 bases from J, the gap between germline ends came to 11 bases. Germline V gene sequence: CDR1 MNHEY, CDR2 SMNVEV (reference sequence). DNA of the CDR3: TGTGCCAGCAGTCACGGACAAAGCTCCTACGAGCAGTACTTC. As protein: CASSHGQSSYEQYF.

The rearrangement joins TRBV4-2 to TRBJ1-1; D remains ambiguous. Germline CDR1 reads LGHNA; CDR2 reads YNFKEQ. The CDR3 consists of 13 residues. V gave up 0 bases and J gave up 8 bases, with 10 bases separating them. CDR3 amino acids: CASSQDLLLEAFF. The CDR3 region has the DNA TGTGCCAGCAGCCAAGATCTTCTTTTGGAAGCTTTCTTT.

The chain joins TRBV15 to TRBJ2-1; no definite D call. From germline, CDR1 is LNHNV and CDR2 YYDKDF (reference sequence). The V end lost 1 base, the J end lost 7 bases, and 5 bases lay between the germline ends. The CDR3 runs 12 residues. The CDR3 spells CATSRGWNEQFF. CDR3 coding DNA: TGTGCCACCAGCAGAGGATGGAATGAGCAGTTCTTC.

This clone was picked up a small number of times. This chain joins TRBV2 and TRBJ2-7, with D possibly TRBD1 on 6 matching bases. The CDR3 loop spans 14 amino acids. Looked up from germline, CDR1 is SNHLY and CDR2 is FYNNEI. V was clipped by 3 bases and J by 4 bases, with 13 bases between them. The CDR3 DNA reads TGTGCCAGCAGTGAGCCTCCAGGGGTATACGAGCAGTACTTC. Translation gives CASSEPPGVYEQYF.

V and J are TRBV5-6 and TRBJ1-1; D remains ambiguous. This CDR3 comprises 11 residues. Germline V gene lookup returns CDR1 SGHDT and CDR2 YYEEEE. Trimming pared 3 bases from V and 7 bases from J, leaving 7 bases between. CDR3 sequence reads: CASSSTSEAFF. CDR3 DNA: TGTGCCAGCAGCTCAACAAGTGAAGCTTTCTTT.

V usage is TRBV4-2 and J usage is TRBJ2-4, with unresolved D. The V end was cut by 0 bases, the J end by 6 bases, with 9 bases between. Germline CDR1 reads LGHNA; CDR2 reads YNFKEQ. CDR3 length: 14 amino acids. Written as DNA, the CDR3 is TGTGCCAGCAGCCAAGACATGAATCGAAACATTCAGTACTTC. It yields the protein CASSQDMNRNIQYF.

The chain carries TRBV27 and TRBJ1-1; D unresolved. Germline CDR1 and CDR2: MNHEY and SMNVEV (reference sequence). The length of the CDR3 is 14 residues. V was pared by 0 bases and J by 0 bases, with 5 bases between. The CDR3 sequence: CASSLSRLNTEAFF. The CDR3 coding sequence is TGTGCCAGCAGTTTATCTCGGCTGAACACTGAAGCTTTCTTT.

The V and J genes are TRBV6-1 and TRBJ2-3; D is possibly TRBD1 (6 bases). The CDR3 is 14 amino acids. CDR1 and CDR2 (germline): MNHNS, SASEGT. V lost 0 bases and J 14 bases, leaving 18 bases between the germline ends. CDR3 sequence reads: CASSEALGASRGYF. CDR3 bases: TGTGCCAGCAGTGAAGCGCTGGGGGCTTCACGGGGGTATTTT.

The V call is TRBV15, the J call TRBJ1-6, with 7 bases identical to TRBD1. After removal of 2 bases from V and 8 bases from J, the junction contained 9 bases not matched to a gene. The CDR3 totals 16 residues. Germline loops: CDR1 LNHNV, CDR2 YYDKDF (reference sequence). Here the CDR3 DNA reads TGTGCCACCAGCAGAAAAGACAGGGACTTTCATTCACCCCTCCACTTT. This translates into CATSRKDRDFHSPLHF.

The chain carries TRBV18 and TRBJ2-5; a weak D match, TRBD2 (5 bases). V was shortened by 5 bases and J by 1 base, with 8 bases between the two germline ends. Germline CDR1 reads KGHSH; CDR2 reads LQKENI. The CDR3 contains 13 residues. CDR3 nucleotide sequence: TGTGCCAGCTCAACCAGCGGCCAAGAGACCCAGTACTTC. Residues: CASSTSGQETQYF. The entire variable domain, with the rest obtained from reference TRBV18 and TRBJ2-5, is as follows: NAGVMQNPRHLVRRRGQEARLRCSPMKGHSHVYWYRQLPEEGLKFMVYLQKENIIDESGMPKERFSAEFPKEGPSILRIQQVVRGDSAAYFCASSTSGQETQYFGPGTRLLVL.

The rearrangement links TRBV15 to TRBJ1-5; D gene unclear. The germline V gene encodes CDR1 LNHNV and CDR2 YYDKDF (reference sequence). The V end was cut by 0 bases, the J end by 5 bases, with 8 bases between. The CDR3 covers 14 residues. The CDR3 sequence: CATSRDENYQPQHF. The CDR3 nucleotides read TGTGCCACCAGCAGAGATGAGAATTATCAGCCCCAGCATTTT. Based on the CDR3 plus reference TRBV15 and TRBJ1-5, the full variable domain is DAMVIQNPRYQVTQFGKPVTLSCSQTLNHNVMYWYQQKSSQAPKLLFHYYDKDFNNEADTPDNFQSRRPNTSFCFLDIRSPGLGDTAMYLCATSRDENYQPQHFGDGTRLSIL.

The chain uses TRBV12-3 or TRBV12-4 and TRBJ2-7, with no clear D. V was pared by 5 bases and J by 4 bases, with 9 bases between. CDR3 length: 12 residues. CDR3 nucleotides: TGTGCCAGCAGTCCAACGCCGTACGAGCAGTACTTC. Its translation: CASSPTPYEQYF.

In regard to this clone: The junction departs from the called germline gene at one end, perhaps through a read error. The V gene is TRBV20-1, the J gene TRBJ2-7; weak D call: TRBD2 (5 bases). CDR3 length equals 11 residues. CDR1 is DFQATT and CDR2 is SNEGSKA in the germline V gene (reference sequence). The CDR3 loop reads CSARLGLEGHF. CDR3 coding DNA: TGCAGTGCTCGGTTAGGACTGGAAGGCCACTTC.

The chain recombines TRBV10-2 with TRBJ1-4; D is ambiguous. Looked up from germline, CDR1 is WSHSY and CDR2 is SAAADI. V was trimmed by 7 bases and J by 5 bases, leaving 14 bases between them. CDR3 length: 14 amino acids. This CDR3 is CASKDASTNEKLFF. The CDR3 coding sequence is TGCGCCAGCAAGGACGCTAGTACGAATGAAAAACTGTTTTTT.

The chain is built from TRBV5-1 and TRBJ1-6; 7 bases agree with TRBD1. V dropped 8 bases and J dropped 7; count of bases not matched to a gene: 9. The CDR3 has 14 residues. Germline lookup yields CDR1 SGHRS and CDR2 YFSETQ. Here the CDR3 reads CASSARQGNSPLHF. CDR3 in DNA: TGCGCCAGTAGTGCGAGACAGGGAAATTCACCCCTCCACTTT.

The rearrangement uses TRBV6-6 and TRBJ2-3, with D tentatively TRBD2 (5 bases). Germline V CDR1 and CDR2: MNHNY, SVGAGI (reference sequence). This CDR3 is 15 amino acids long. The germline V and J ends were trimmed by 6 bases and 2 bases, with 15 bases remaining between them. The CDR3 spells CASRDDGDYTDTQYF. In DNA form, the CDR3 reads TGTGCCAGCAGGGACGACGGAGACTACACAGATACGCAGTATTTT.

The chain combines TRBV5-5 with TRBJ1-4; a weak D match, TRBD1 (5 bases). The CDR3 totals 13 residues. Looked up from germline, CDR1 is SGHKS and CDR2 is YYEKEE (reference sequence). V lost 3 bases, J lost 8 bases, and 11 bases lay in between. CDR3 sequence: CASSSGGSEKLFF. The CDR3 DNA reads TGTGCCAGCAGCTCGGGGGGAAGCGAAAAACTGTTTTTT.

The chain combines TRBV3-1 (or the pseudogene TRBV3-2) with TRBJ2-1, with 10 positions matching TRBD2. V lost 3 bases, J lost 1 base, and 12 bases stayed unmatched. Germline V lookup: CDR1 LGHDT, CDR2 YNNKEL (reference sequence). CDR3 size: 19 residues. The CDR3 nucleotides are TGTGCCAGCAGCCACCCCTTTGCCACTAGCGGGGTTTCCTACAATGAGCAGTTCTTC. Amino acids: CASSHPFATSGVSYNEQFF.

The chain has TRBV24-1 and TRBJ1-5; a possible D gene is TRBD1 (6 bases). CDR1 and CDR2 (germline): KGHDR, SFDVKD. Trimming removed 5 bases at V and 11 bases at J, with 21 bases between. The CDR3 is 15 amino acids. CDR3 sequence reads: CATSAGEGPPESQHF. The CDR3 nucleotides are TGTGCCACCAGTGCAGGGGAGGGCCCCCCCGAGTCCCAGCATTTT.

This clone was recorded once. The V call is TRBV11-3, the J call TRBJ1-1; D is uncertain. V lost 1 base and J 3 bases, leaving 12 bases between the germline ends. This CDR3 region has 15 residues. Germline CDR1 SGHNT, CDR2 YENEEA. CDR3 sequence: CASSLAALRDTEAFF. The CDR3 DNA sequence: TGTGCCAGCAGCTTAGCCGCTTTGAGAGACACTGAAGCTTTCTTT. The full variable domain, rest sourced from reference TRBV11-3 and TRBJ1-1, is EAGVVQSPRYKIIEKKQPVAFWCNPISGHNTLYWYLQNLGQGPELLIRYENEEAVDDSQLPKDRFSAERLKGVDSTLKIQPAELGDSAVYLCASSLAALRDTEAFFGQGTRLTVV.

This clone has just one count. CDR3 nucleotide sequence: TGTGCCAGCTTAGGGACGGGAAACAATGAGCAGTTCTTC. This sequence encodes CASLGTGNNEQFF. The chain employs TRBV2 and TRBJ2-1, with D tentatively TRBD1 or TRBD2 (5 bases each). The CDR3 is 13 amino acids. Trimming cost V 8 bases and J 5 bases, with 13 bases left between them. Germline V gives CDR1 SNHLY, CDR2 FYNNEI.

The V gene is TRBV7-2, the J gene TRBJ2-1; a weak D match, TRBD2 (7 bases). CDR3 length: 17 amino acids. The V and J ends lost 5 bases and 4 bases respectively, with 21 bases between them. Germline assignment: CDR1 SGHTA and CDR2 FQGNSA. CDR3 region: CASSTQAGGGLYNEQFF. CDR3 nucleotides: TGTGCCAGCAGCACCCAAGCGGGCGGGGGCCTTTACAATGAGCAGTTCTTC.

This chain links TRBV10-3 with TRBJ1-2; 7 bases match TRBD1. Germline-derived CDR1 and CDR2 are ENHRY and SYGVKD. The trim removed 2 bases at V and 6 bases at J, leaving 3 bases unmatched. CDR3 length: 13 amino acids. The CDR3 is CAISERGPDGYTF. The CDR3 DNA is TGTGCCATCAGTGAGAGGGGGCCTGATGGCTACACCTTC.

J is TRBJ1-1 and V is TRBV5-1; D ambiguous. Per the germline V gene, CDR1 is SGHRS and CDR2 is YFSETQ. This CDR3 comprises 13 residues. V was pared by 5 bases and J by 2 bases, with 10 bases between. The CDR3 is CASRSGVNTEAFF. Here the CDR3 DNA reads TGCGCCAGCAGGTCCGGGGTAAACACTGAAGCTTTCTTT.